This T cell receptor (beta chain) was captured by sequencing in a study of T cell changes during pregnancy in multiple sclerosis. Sequencing was performed with immunoSEQ multiplex PCR; in TCRdb, only in-frame clones are kept and a portion is missing. The sample consists of about 79,000 clones, about 90% of them appearing once. CDR1 and CDR2 (germline): MNHEY, SMNVEV (reference sequence). This CDR3 has 16 residues. The V gene end was trimmed by 4 bases and the J gene end by 2 bases; junction bases not matched to a gene: 4. Sequences were derived from CD4+ T cells from peripheral blood mononuclear cells, sampled in the second trimester of pregnancy. The clonotype comes from a female donor with multiple sclerosis, enrolled in a pregnancy study. The chain combines TRBV27 with TRBJ2-6, with TRBD1 identical over 8 bases. This CDR3 is CASSSDRAPGANVLTF. CDR3 DNA: TGTGCCAGCAGTTCGGACAGGGCCCCTGGGGCCAACGTCCTGACTTTC.